The 12 T cell receptor beta chains listed next were all sequenced from one sample in a study of blood T cells in healthy people across ages. A second PCR of roughly 7 to 11 cycles used a sample-barcoded 5' primer and a J-beta primer mix. TCRdb independently ran MiXCR on the 5' RACE reads; one entry per CDR3 protein. Among about 840,000 distinct CDR3 sequences listed, about 28% were seen once. The same data also went into a second study, on T cells of mothers and their children.

Sequenced input: blood. These receptors originate from a woman aged 40 to 50 in good health.

This clonotype was detected ten times or more. CDR3 loop: CASSLRDIRFNTF. The CDR3 DNA follows: TGTGCCAGCAGCCTTCGGGACATACGGTTCAACACCTTC. This chain connects TRBV9 to TRBJ1-2, with D maybe TRBD1 (6 bases). Germline loops: CDR1 SGDLS, CDR2 YYNGEE. The CDR3 is made up of 13 amino acids. V dropped 4 bases and J dropped 12 bases, with 19 bases sitting between them. Supplemented by reference TRBV9 and TRBJ1-2, the full variable domain reads DSGVTQTPKHLITATGQRVTLRCSPRSGDLSVYWYQQSLDQGLQFLIQYYNGEERAKGNILERFSAQQFPDLHSELNLSSLELGDSALYFCASSLRDIRFNTFGSGTRLTVV.

This clonotype was seen at least ten times. The junction does not match germline at one end; this may be a read error. The chain links TRBV5-1 to TRBJ2-3; D is unresolved. Germline V CDR1 and CDR2: SGHRS, YFSETQ. This CDR3 spans 12 amino acids. This chain's CDR3 is CASSSNTDTQYF. The CDR3 DNA is TGTGCCAGCAGCTCCAACACAGATACGCAGTATTTT.

This clonotype came up a few times. The V call is TRBV24-1, the J call TRBJ2-1; the D is unclear. The germline V and J ends were trimmed by 0 bases and 6 bases, with 8 bases remaining between them. The CDR3 is made up of 14 amino acids. Germline loops: CDR1 KGHDR, CDR2 SFDVKD. The CDR3 is CATSDLEPGNEQFF. CDR3 in DNA: TGTGCCACCAGTGATTTGGAGCCGGGCAATGAGCAGTTCTTC.

This clonotype was picked up many times. V usage is TRBV6-6 and J usage is TRBJ2-2; unclear D gene. The CDR3 consists of 13 residues. Germline V CDR1 and CDR2: MNHNY, SVGAGI (reference sequence). Trimming stripped 7 bases from V and 2 bases from J, with 8 bases between. CDR3 sequence: CASTPDNTGELFF. In nucleotides, the CDR3 is TGTGCCAGCACTCCAGACAACACCGGGGAGCTGTTTTTT.

This clonotype came up once. This may be a read error, as it is one base from a much larger clone. CDR3 loop: CASNDPGGHEQYF. CDR3 nucleotide sequence: TGCGCCAGCAACGACCCGGGGGGGCACGAGCAGTACTTC. The rearrangement uses TRBV5-1 and TRBJ2-5, with TRBD2 matching 8 bases. With the DNA end fitting TRBJ2-7 better, the J assignment may be wrong. The length of the CDR3 is 13 residues. CDR1 is SGHRS and CDR2 is YFSETQ in the germline V gene.

The chain links TRBV7-2 to TRBJ2-1; D tentatively reads TRBD1 or TRBD2 (5 bases each). CDR1 and CDR2 from the germline V gene are SGHTA and FQGNSA. This CDR3 comprises 14 residues. The V end lost 5 bases, the J end lost 7 bases, and 15 bases lay between the germline ends. DNA of the CDR3: TGTGCCAGCAGCCTGGCTGGGGGTACGAATGAGCAGTTCTTC. Encoded protein: CASSLAGGTNEQFF.

This clonotype came up a few times. The CDR3: CASTLGPPHQPQHF. In DNA, the CDR3 is TGTGCCAGCACCCTGGGTCCTCCACATCAGCCCCAGCATTTT. This rearrangement joins TRBV6-1 to TRBJ1-5; D gene unclear. Germline V gene sequence: CDR1 MNHNS, CDR2 SASEGT. Deletions cut 7 bases from V and 5 bases from J, with 15 bases between. This CDR3 comprises 14 residues.

The rearrangement uses TRBV30 and TRBJ2-7, with a possible D match to TRBD2 (6 bases). V was pared by 5 bases and J by 7 bases, with 21 bases between. This CDR3 spans 14 amino acids. Germline assignment: CDR1 GTSNPN and CDR2 SVGIG (reference sequence). The DNA for the CDR3 is TGTGCCTGGGGCATATCCGCGGGACTGGAAGAGCAGTACTTC. The encoded protein is CAWGISAGLEEQYF.

This chain links TRBV7-2 with TRBJ2-4, with 10 bases matching TRBD2. J was trimmed by 13 bases and V by 3 bases; bases with no gene match: 15. The germline V gene encodes CDR1 SGHTA and CDR2 FQGNSA. The CDR3 is 16 amino acids. CDR3 residues: CASSFGIAGGDNEQYF. In DNA, the CDR3 is TGTGCCAGCAGCTTTGGGATAGCGGGGGGAGACAATGAGCAGTACTTC.

The chain uses TRBV5-1 and TRBJ2-3; no definite D call. This CDR3 region has 15 residues. The germline V gene encodes CDR1 SGHRS and CDR2 YFSETQ. The germline V and J ends were trimmed by 0 bases and 0 bases, with 8 bases remaining between them. CDR3 sequence: CASSLGSASTDTQYF. The CDR3 nucleotides are TGCGCCAGCAGCTTGGGGTCTGCTAGCACAGATACGCAGTATTTT.

This clonotype has more than one count but fewer than ten. The chain couples TRBV6-1 to TRBJ2-2; no firm D call. Germline CDR1 reads MNHNS; CDR2 reads SASEGT. The CDR3 extends over 13 amino acids. Trimming took off 7 bases at V and 5 bases at J, with 11 bases between the two ends. DNA of the CDR3: TGTGCCAGCACTGGGGTGGCAACCGGGGAGCTGTTTTTT. Protein: CASTGVATGELFF.

The chain combines TRBV6-1 with TRBJ1-2; tentatively, D is TRBD1 (5 bases). The CDR3 has 15 amino acids. In germline, CDR1 is MNHNS, CDR2 SASEGT. Trimming cost V 4 bases and J 4 bases, with 16 bases left between them. In DNA, the CDR3 is TGTGCCAGCAGTGCCCCGGGACGGAGCGCCTATGGCTACACCTTC. As protein: CASSAPGRSAYGYTF.